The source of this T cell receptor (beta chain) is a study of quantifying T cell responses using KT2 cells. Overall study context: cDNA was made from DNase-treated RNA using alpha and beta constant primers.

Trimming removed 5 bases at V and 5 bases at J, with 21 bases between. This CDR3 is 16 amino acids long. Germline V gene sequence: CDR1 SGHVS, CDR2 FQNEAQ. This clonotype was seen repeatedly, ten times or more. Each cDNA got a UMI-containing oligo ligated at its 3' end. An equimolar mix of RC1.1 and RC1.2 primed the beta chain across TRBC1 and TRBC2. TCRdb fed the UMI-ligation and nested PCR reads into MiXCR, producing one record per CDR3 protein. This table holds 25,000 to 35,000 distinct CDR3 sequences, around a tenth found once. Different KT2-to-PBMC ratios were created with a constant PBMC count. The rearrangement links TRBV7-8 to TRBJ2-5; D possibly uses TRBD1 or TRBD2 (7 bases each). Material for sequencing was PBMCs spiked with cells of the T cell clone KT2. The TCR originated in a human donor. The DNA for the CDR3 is TGTGCCAGCAGCCCAGGGGGGCCTAGCGGCCGGGAGACCCAGTACTTC. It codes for CASSPGGPSGRETQYF.